Listed below are T cell receptor beta chains from one sample, sequenced in a study of siplizumab effects on memory and regulatory T cells. Profiling relied on immunoSEQ multiplex PCR, and the TCRdb table lists in-frame clones only, not all of them. The sample consists of more than 90,000 clones, around 90% of them appearing once. The sample was non-Treg CD4+ T cells sorted from blood. The receptors shown here come from a human donor in good health. Both conserved end residues are trimmed from each CDR3. Each record gives: CDR3 protein, J gene, clone size, D gene, V gene. A D gene is named only where the DNA matches it firmly. The size of a clone is reported for some rows only, either as once, few or many, or as a class for expanded clones.

CDR3aa: AWSAGPYTAYEQY
j_gene: TRBJ2-7
abundance: once
d_gene: .
v_gene: TRBV30

CDR3aa: ASRGRGHSQPQH
j_gene: TRBJ1-5
abundance: few
d_gene: TRBD1
v_gene: TRBV6-1

CDR3aa: ASSTGDTLKLF
j_gene: TRBJ1-4
abundance: .
d_gene: .
v_gene: TRBV18

CDR3aa: ASREEPGETQY
j_gene: TRBJ2-5
abundance: .
d_gene: .
v_gene: TRBV2

CDR3aa: ASSRQYQETQY
j_gene: TRBJ2-5
abundance: few
d_gene: .
v_gene: TRBV27

CDR3aa: ATEGGETQY
j_gene: TRBJ2-5
abundance: .
d_gene: .
v_gene: TRBV19

CDR3aa: ASSPRFGQPQH
j_gene: TRBJ1-5
abundance: .
d_gene: .
v_gene: TRBV4-2

CDR3aa: ASSQTEASYEQY
j_gene: TRBJ2-7
abundance: .
d_gene: .
v_gene: TRBV7-2

CDR3aa: ASSIKMNTEAF
j_gene: TRBJ1-1
abundance: .
d_gene: .
v_gene: TRBV19

CDR3aa: AISGGLAVQETQY
j_gene: TRBJ2-5
abundance: .
d_gene: TRBD2
v_gene: TRBV10-3

CDR3aa: ASSTLSGRAGNEQF
j_gene: TRBJ2-1
abundance: .
d_gene: TRBD2
v_gene: TRBV7-6

CDR3aa: ASSSGTDPYNEQF
j_gene: TRBJ2-1
abundance: .
d_gene: .
v_gene: TRBV7-9

CDR3aa: ASGLVVGTSRNEQF
j_gene: TRBJ2-1
abundance: .
d_gene: TRBD2
v_gene: TRBV12-5

CDR3aa: ASSVVSGTSSTDTQY
j_gene: TRBJ2-3
abundance: .
d_gene: TRBD2
v_gene: TRBV9

CDR3aa: ASSFDRGNEQF
j_gene: TRBJ2-1
abundance: .
d_gene: TRBD1
v_gene: TRBV2

CDR3aa: ASSPLGTGNTEAF
j_gene: TRBJ1-1
abundance: .
d_gene: TRBD1
v_gene: TRBV28

CDR3aa: ASSPGLRETQY
j_gene: TRBJ2-5
abundance: .
d_gene: .
v_gene: TRBV28

CDR3aa: ASSFQISTGELF
j_gene: TRBJ2-2
abundance: .
d_gene: .
v_gene: TRBV7-3

CDR3aa: ASSEYQLSNQPQH
j_gene: TRBJ1-5
abundance: .
d_gene: .
v_gene: TRBV6-1

CDR3aa: ASKTGDNSPLH
j_gene: TRBJ1-6
abundance: .
d_gene: .
v_gene: TRBV2

CDR3aa: ATSRTAQETQY
j_gene: TRBJ2-5
abundance: .
d_gene: .
v_gene: TRBV15

CDR3aa: ASSLGLAGGSTDTQY
j_gene: TRBJ2-3
abundance: .
d_gene: TRBD2
v_gene: TRBV5-1